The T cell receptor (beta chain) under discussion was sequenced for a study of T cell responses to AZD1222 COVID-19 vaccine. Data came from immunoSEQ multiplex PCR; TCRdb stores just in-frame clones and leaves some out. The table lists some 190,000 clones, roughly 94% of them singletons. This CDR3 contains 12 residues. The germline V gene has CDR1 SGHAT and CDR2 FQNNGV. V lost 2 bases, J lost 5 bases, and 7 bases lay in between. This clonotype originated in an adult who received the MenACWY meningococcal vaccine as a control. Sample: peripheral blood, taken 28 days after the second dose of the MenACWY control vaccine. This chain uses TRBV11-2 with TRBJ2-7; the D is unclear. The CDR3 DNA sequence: TGTGCCAGCAGCTTAAAAGCTGACGAGCAGTACTTC. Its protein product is CASSLKADEQYF.